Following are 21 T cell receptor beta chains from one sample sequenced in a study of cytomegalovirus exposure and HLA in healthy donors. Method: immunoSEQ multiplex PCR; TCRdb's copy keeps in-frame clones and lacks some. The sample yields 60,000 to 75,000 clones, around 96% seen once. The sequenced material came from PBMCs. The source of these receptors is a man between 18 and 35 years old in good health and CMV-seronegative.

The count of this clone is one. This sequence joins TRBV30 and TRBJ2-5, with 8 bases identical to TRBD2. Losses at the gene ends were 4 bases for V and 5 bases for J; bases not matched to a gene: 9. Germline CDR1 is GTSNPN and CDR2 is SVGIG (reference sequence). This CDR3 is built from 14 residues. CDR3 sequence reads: CAWTRGVAGETQYF. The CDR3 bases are TGTGCCTGGACCCGCGGTGTAGCGGGGGAGACCCAGTACTTC.

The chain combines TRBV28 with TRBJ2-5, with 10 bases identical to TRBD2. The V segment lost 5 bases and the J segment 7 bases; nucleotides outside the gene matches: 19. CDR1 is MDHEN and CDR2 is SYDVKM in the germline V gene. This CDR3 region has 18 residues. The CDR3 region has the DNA TGTGCCAGCAGTATCTCCGGGACTAGCGTTAAACCGGTCGGGACCCAGTACTTC. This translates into CASSISGTSVKPVGTQYF.

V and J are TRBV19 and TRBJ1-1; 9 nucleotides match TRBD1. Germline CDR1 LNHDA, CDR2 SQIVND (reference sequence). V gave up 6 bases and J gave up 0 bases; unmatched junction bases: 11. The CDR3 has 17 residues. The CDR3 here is CASSSPRTGAMNTEAFF. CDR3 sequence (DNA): TGTGCCAGTAGCTCCCCCCGGACAGGGGCGATGAACACTGAAGCTTTCTTT.

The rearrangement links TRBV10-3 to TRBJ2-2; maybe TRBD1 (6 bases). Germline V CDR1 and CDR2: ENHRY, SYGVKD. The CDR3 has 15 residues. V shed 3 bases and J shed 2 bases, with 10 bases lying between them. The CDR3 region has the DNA TGTGCCATCAGTGACCGGACAGACAACACCGGGGAGCTGTTTTTT. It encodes CAISDRTDNTGELFF.

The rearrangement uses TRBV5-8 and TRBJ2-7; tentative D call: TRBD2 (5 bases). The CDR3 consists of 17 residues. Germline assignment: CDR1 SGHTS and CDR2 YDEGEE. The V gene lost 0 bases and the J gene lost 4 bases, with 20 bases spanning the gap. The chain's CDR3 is CASSLDWGESLWYEQYF. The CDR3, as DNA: TGTGCCAGCAGCTTGGATTGGGGAGAATCTCTGTGGTACGAGCAGTACTTC.

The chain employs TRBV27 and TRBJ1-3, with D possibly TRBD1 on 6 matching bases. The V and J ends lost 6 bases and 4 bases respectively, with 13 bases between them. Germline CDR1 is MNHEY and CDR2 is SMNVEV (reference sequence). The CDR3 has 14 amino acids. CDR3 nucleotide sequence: TGTGCCAGCAGGGGCGGACAGCGGGGAAACACCATATATTTT. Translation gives CASRGGQRGNTIYF.

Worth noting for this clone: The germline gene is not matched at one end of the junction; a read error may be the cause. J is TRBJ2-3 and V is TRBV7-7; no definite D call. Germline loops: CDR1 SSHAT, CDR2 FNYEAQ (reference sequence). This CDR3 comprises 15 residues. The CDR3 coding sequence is TGTGCTAGCAGCTTCCGCGGCGACAGCACAGATACGCAGTATTTT. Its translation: CASSFRGDSTDTQYF.

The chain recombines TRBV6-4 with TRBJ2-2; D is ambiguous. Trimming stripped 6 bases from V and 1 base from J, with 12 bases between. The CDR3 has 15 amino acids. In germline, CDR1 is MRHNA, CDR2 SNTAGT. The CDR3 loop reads CASSRGSMNTGELFF. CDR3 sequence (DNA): TGTGCCAGCAGCAGAGGATCTATGAACACCGGGGAGCTGTTTTTT.

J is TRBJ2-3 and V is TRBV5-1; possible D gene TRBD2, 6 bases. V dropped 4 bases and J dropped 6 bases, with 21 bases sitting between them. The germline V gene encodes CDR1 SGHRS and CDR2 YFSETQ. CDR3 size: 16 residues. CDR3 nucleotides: TGCGCCAGCAGCCTCGCGGGGCTCATTACGACGGATACGCAGTATTTT. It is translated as CASSLAGLITTDTQYF.

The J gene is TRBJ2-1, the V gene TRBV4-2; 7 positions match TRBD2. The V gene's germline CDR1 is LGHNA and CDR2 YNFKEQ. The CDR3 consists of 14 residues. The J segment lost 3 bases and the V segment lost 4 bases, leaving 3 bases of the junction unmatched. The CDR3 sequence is CASSPRGVYNEQFF. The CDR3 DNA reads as TGTGCCAGCAGCCCCCGGGGGGTCTACAATGAGCAGTTCTTC.

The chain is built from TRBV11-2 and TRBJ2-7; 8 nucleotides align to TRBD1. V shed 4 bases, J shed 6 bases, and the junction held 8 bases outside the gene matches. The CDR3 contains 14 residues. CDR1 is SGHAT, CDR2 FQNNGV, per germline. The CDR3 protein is CASSYPDRAFEQYF. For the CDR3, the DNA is TGTGCCAGCAGCTACCCGGACAGGGCTTTCGAGCAGTACTTC.

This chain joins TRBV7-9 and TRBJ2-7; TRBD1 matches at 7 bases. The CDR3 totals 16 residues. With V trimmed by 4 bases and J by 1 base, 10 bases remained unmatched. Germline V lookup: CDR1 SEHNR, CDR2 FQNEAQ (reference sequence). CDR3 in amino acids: CASSSPLTTGSYEQYF. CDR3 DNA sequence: TGTGCCAGCAGCTCCCCATTGACGACAGGGTCCTACGAGCAGTACTTC. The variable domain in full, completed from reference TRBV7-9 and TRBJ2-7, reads DTGVSQNPRHKITKRGQNVTFRCDPISEHNRLYWYRQTLGQGPEFLTYFQNEAQLEKSRLLSDRFSAERPKGSFSTLEIQRTEQGDSAMYLCASSSPLTTGSYEQYFGPGTRLTVT.

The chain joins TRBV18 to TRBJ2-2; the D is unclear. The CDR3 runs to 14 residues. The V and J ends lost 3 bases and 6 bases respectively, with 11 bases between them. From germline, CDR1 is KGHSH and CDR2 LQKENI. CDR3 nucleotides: TGTGCCAGCTCACCCCAATCAACTTCCGGGGAGCTGTTTTTT. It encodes CASSPQSTSGELFF.

The CDR3 coding sequence is TGCGCCAGCAGCCAAGCAAGGACAGGGGGCCCGACCTACGAGCAGTACTTC. As protein: CASSQARTGGPTYEQYF. The rearrangement joins TRBV4-1 to TRBJ2-7, with 11 bases identical to TRBD1. This CDR3 comprises 17 residues. V lost 1 base to trimming and J lost 2 bases; unmatched junction nucleotides: 7. In germline, CDR1 is MGHRA, CDR2 YSYEKL.

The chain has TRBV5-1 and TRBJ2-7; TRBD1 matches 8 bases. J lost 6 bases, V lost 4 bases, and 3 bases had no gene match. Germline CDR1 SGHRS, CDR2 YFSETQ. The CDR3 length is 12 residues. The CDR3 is CASSVTGAEQYF. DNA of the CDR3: TGCGCCAGCAGCGTGACAGGGGCCGAGCAGTACTTC. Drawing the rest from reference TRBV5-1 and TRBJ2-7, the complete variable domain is KAGVTQTPRYLIKTRGQQVTLSCSPISGHRSVSWYQQTPGQGLQFLFEYFSETQRNKGNFPGRFSGRQFSNSRSEMNVSTLELGDSALYLCASSVTGAEQYFGPGTRLTVT.

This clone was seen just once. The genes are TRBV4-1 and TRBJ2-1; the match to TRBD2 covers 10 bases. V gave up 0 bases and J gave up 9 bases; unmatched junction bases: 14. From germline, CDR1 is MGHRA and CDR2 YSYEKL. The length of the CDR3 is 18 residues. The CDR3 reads CASSQDPLSGRALGEQFF. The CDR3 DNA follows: TGCGCCAGCAGCCAAGACCCATTGAGCGGGAGGGCCTTGGGTGAGCAGTTCTTC.

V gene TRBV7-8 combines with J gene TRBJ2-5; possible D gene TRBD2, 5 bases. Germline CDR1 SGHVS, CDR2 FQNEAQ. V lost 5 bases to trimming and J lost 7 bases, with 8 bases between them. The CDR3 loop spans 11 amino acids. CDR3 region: CASSLGRTQYF. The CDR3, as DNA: TGTGCCAGCAGCCTAGGGAGGACCCAGTACTTC.

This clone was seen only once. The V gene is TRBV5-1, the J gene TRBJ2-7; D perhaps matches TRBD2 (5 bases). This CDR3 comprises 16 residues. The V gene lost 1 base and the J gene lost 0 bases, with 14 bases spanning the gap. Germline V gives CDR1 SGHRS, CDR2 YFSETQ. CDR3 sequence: CASSLREKGISYEQYF. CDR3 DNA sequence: TGCGCCAGCAGCTTGAGGGAGAAGGGAATCTCCTACGAGCAGTACTTC.

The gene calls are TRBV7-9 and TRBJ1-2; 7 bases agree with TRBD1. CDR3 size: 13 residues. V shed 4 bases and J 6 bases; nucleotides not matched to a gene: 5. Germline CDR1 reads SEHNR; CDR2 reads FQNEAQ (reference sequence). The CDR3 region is CASSSTGTDGYTF. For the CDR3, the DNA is TGTGCCAGCAGCTCCACCGGGACAGATGGCTACACCTTC.

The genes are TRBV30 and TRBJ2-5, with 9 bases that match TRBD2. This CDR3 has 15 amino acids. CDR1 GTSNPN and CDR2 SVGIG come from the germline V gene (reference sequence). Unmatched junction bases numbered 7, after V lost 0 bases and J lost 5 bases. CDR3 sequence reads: CAWSVGLAGLETQYF. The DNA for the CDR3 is TGTGCCTGGAGTGTAGGGCTAGCGGGACTGGAGACCCAGTACTTC.

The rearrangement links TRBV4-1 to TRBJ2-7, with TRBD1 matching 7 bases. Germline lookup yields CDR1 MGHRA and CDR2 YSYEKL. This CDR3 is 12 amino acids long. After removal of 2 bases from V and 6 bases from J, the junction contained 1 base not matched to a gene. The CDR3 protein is CASSQTGVEQYF. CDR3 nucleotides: TGCGCCAGCAGCCAAACAGGGGTCGAGCAGTACTTC.